This TCR beta chain appears in the sequencing data of a study of blood T cell repertoires in COVID-19 (TCRdb year 2020). For the wider study: Samples from collaborators originated in the United States, Italy and Spain and spanned both the acute and convalescent phases of COVID-19. The prospective study material was composed of cDNA or gDNA derived from T cells, B-cell-depleted T cells, or PBMCs. Subjects who had been exposed to COVID-19, were actively infected with it, or had recovered from it provided the deeply sampled blood TCRbeta repertoires that made up the dataset. The repertoires were released in a freely available public database meant as a resource for research on the immune response to SARS-CoV-2. The samples were drawn from two sources: the first 160 participants of the ongoing ImmuneRACE study, and fewer than 1,500 subjects contributed by 6 global collaborators. Nearly every sample came with metadata listing a de-identified subject ID, COVID-19 status, age in years and sex. Where HLA class I and class II types were available, the types were taken from metadata supplied by the sample provider, not from assay-based typing.

Participants in the prospective study were aged roughly 18 to 100 years, lived in 24 United States geographic areas, and enrolled through a virtual design. In the prospective study, cohorts were assigned on the basis of participant-reported clinical history obtained from a screening survey and a study questionnaire. Each participant in the prospective study had whole blood, serum and a nasopharyngeal or oropharyngeal swab collected by mobile phlebotomists. Participants in the prospective study had the option to provide additional blood draws and questionnaires over a roughly two-month period. Before DNA extraction, prospective study blood samples were shipped either frozen or at room temperature. V lost 0 bases and J lost 1 base; the stretch between them is 7 bases long. The germline V gene (reference sequence) specifies LGHDT as CDR1 and YNNKEL as CDR2. Taken from cysteine to phenylalanine, the CDR3 has 15 residues. Only the CDR3 DNA is retained, 45 bases long and in frame from the first base.

As to this clone: Its antigen is not yet known. It has no much larger one-base neighbor in the sample; base qualities were not kept. Other DNA variants within this sample encode the same CDR3.

TCRbeta CDR3 regions were amplified from genomic DNA using the immunoSEQ Assay, a bias-controlled multiplex PCR. In the paper's pipeline: Nucleated cell counts per sample were estimated from amplification of reference gene primers within the assay. Sequence reads were collapsed and filtered to measure the absolute abundance of every unique TCRbeta CDR3 rearrangement. Productive Simpson clonality was computed per sample as the square root of Simpson's diversity index over productive rearrangements. In TCRdb, the immuneACCESS table is reduced to in-frame sequences with V and J assigned. These tables do not hold every clone; where another copy was compared, an unresolved V gene accounts for under half, and the others remain unexplained. V and J calls and clone size are copied from that table; D and trimming were computed from the DNA. The sample table holds fewer than 450,000 clones, of which 70% to 90% were seen once. Roughly 2% of the sample belongs to the ten largest clones.

What the work shows at the level of the full study, not this receptor alone: How much clinical and demographic metadata was included differed by source and by participant, and the metadata was provided uncurated.

The V gene is TRBV3-1 (or the pseudogene TRBV3-2) and the J gene is TRBJ1-3, with the identity of the D gene unclear. Sample: PBMCs or T cells enriched from blood (not recorded which). This TCR was sampled from a woman between 40 and 55 years old with acute COVID-19. The CDR3 reads CASSQDRGSGNTIYF. The nucleotide sequence reads TGTGCCAGCAGCCAAGATCGGGGTTCTGGAAACACCATATATTTT.